Reported below is one T cell receptor beta chain. Its antigen is still unknown. This entry comes from a study of T cells in tuberculosis. Background on the study: A South African cohort included IGRA-negative adolescents, latently infected IGRA-positive adolescents and adults with active tuberculosis.

On average about 100,000 T cells per donor were immunosequenced. Sequenced by immunoSEQ multiplex PCR; TCRdb stores in-frame clones only, minus some. Here the sample spans 35,000 to 45,000 clones, roughly 94% being singletons. Study outcomes and limitations: Samples were chosen by availability of cryopreserved specimens. Smaller distances to GMM-specific TCRs suggested their expansion in active tuberculosis.

The sequence was obtained from a donor between 10 and 29 years old with latent tuberculosis or without tuberculosis infection. Some clones in this sample may be carry-over from other donors' samples. Material: PBMCs.

The CDR3 is CASTDRDRGNTEAFF. The CDR3 DNA reads as TGCGCCAGCACAGACAGGGACAGGGGGAACACTGAAGCTTTCTTT. This chain joins TRBV5-1 and TRBJ1-1; 10 positions match TRBD1. The germline gives CDR1 SGHRS, CDR2 YFSETQ. The CDR3 spans 15 residues. V lost 6 bases to trimming and J lost 1 base; unmatched junction nucleotides: 6.